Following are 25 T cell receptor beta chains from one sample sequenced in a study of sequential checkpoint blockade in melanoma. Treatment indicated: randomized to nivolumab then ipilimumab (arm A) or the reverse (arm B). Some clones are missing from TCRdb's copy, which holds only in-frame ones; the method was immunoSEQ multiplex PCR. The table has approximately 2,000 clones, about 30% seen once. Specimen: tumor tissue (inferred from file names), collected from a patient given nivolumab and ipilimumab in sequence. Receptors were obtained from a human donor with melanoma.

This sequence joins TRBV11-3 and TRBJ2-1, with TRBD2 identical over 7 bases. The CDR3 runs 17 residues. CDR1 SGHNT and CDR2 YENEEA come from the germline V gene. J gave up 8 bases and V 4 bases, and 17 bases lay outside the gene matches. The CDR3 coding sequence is TGTGCCAGCAGCTCAAGCTCGAGCGGGGACCTTAGGGATGAGCAGTTCTTC. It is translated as CASSSSSSGDLRDEQFF.

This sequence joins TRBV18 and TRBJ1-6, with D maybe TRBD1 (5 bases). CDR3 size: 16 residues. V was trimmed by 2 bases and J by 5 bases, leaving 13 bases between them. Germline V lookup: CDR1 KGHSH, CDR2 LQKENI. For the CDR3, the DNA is TGTGCCAGCTCACCAGCCGGGGCGAATGATAATTCACCCCTCCACTTT. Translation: CASSPAGANDNSPLHF.

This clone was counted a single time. CDR3: CASSYQRGRGNEQFF. The CDR3 DNA follows: TGTGCCAGCAGTTACCAGCGGGGCCGGGGGAATGAGCAGTTCTTC. The genes are TRBV6-8 and TRBJ2-1; 7 positions match TRBD2. The CDR3 extends over 15 amino acids. With 2 bases clipped from V and 7 bases from J, the junction kept 8 bases outside the gene matches. Germline CDR1 and CDR2: MNHGY and SAAAGT.

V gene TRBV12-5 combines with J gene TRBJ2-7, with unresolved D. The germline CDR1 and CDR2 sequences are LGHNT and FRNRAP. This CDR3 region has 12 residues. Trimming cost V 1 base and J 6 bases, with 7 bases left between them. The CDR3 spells CASGLGFVEQYF. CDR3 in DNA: TGTGCTAGTGGTTTGGGGTTCGTCGAGCAGTACTTC. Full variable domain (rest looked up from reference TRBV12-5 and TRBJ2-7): DARVTQTPRHKVTEMGQEVTMRCQPILGHNTVFWYRQTMMQGLELLAYFRNRAPLDDSGMPKDRFSAEMPDATLATLKIQPSEPRDSAVYFCASGLGFVEQYFGPGTRLTVT.

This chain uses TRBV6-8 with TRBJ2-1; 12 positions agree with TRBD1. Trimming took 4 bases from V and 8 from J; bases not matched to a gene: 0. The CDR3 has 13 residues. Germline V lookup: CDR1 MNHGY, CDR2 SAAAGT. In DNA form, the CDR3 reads TGTGCCAGCAGTTGGGACAGGGGGCATGAGCAGTTCTTC. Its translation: CASSWDRGHEQFF.

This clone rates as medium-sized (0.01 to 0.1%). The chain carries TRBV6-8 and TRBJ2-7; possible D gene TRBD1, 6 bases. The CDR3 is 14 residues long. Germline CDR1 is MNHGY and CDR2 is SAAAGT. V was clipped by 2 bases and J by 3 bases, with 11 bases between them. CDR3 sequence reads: CASSYVLRGYEQYF. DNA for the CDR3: TGTGCCAGCAGTTACGTTCTCAGGGGCTACGAGCAGTACTTC.

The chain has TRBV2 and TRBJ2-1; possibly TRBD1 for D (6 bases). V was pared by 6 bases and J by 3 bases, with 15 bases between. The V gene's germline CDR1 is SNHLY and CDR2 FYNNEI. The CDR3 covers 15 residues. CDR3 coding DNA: TGTGCCAGCAGCGTAGCAGGGGTCAACTACAATGAGCAGTTCTTC. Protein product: CASSVAGVNYNEQFF.

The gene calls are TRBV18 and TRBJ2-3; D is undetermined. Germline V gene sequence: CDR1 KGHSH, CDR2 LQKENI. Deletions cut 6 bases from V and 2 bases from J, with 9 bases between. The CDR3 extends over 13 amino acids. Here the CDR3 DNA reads TGTGCCAGCTCTACCGCAAACACAGATACGCAGTATTTT. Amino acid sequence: CASSTANTDTQYF.

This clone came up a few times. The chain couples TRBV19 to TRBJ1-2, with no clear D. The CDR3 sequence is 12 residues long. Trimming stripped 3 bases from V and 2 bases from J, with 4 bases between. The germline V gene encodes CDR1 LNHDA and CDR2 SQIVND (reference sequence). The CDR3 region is CASSIQNYGYTF. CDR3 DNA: TGTGCCAGTAGTATCCAGAACTATGGCTACACCTTC.

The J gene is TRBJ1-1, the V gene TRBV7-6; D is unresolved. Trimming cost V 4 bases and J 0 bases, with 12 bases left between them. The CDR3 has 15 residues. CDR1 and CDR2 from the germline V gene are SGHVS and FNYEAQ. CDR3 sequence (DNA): TGTGCCAGCAGCTCGGACGGGCGGATGAACACTGAAGCTTTCTTT. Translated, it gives CASSSDGRMNTEAFF.

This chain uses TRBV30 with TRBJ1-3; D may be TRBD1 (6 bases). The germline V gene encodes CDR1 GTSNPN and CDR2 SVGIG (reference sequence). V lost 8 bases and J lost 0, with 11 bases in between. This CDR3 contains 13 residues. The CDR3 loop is CAGIRGSGNTIYF. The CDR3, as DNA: TGTGCCGGGATCAGGGGCTCTGGAAACACCATATATTTT.

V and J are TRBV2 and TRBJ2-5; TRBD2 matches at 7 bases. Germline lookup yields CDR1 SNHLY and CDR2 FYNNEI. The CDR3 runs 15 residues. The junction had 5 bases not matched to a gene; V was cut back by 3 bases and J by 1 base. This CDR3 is CASSEHGGGQETQYF. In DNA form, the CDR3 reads TGTGCCAGCAGTGAGCACGGCGGGGGCCAAGAGACCCAGTACTTC.

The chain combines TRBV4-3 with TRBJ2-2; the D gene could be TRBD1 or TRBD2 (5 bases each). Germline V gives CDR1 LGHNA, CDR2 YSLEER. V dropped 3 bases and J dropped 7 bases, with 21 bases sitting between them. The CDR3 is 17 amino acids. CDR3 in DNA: TGCGCCAGCAGCCACGGGTCTGGGGGTATTAAGGGCGGGGAGCTGTTTTTT. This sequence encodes CASSHGSGGIKGGELFF.

CDR3: CASSITGLVNQPQHF. CDR3 nucleotides: TGTGCCAGTAGTATTACAGGGCTAGTCAATCAGCCCCAGCATTTT. The V call is TRBV19, the J call TRBJ1-5; TRBD1 is a possible D gene (6 bases). This CDR3 is built from 15 residues. Germline V gene data show CDR1 as LNHDA and CDR2 as SQIVND (reference sequence). V was shortened by 3 bases and J by 3 bases, with 12 bases between the two germline ends.

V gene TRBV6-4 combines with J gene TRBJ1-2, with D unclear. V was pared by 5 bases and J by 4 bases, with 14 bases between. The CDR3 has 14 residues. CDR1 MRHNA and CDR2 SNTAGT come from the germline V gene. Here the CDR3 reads CASSYGRAFYGYTF. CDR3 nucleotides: TGTGCCAGCAGTTACGGGAGAGCCTTCTATGGCTACACCTTC.

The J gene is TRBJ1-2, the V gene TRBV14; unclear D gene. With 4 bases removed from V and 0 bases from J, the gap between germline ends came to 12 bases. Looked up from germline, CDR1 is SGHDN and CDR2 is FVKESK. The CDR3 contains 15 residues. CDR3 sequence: CASSPLTGSNYGYTF. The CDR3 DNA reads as TGTGCCAGCAGCCCCCTAACCGGCTCTAACTATGGCTACACCTTC.

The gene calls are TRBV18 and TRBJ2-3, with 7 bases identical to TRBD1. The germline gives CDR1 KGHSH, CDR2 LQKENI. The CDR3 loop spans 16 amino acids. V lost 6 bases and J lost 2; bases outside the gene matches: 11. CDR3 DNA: TGTGCCAGCTCCGATGGACGAGGGGGCAACACAGATACGCAGTATTTT. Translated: CASSDGRGGNTDTQYF. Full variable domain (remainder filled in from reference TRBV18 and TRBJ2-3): NAGVMQNPRHLVRRRGQEARLRCSPMKGHSHVYWYRQLPEEGLKFMVYLQKENIIDESGMPKERFSAEFPKEGPSILRIQQVVRGDSAAYFCASSDGRGGNTDTQYFGPGTRLTVL.

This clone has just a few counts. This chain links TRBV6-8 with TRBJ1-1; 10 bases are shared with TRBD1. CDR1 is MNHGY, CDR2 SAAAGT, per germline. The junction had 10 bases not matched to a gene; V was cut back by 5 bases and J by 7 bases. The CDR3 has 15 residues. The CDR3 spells CASSDPGTGAVEAFF. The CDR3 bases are TGTGCCAGCAGTGACCCCGGGACAGGGGCAGTTGAAGCTTTCTTT.

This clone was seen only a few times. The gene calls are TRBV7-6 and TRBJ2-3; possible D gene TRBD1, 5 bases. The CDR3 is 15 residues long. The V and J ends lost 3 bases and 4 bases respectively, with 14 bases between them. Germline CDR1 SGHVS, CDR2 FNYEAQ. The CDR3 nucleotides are TGTGCCAGCAGCTTGGAAAGGGGCCTAGCAGATACGCAGTATTTT. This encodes CASSLERGLADTQYF.

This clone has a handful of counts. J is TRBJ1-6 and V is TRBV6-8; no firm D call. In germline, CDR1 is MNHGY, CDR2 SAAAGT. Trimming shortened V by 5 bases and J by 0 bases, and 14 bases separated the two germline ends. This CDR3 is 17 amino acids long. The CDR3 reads CASSPIGRSSYNSPLHF. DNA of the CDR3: TGTGCCAGCAGTCCCATAGGACGGTCCTCCTATAATTCACCCCTCCACTTT.

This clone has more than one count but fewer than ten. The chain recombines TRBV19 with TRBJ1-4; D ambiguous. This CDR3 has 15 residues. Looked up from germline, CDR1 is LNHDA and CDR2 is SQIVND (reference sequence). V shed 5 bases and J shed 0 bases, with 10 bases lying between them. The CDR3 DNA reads TGTGCCAGTAGTTCGCGGAGTACAACTAATGAAAAACTGTTTTTT. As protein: CASSSRSTTNEKLFF.

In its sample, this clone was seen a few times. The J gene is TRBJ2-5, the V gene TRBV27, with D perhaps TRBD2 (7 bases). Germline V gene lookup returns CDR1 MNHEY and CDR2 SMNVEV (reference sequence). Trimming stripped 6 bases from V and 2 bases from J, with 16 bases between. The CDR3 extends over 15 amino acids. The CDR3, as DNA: TGTGCCAGCAGCCGCCTAGGGGGGGCTCAAGAGACCCAGTACTTC. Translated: CASSRLGGAQETQYF.

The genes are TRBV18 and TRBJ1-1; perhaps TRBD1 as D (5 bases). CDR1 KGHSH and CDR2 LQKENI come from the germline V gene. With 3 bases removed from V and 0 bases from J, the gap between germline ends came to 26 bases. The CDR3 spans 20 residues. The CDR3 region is CASSPTLVQRDPGLNTEAFF. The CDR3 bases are TGTGCCAGCTCACCGACGCTTGTACAGAGGGACCCGGGGTTGAACACTGAAGCTTTCTTT.

CDR3: CSVSGTGSNEQFF. CDR3 DNA: TGCAGCGTTTCCGGGACAGGGTCCAATGAGCAGTTCTTC. The J gene is TRBJ2-1, the V gene TRBV29-1, with 9 bases lining up with TRBD1. The length of the CDR3 is 13 residues. Germline V lookup: CDR1 SQVTM, CDR2 ANQGSEA. With 5 bases clipped from V and 6 bases from J, the junction kept 5 bases outside the gene matches.

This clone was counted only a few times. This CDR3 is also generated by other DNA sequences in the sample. CDR3 sequence reads: CASSLGAGEETQYF. CDR3 coding DNA: TGCGCCAGCAGCTTAGGAGCGGGGGAAGAGACCCAGTACTTC. V gene TRBV5-1 combines with J gene TRBJ2-5; 8 positions agree with TRBD2. Germline lookup yields CDR1 SGHRS and CDR2 YFSETQ. J lost 3 bases, V lost 2 bases, and 3 bases had no gene match. The CDR3 totals 14 residues. The full variable domain, with the rest looked up from reference TRBV5-1 and TRBJ2-5, is KAGVTQTPRYLIKTRGQQVTLSCSPISGHRSVSWYQQTPGQGLQFLFEYFSETQRNKGNFPGRFSGRQFSNSRSEMNVSTLELGDSALYLCASSLGAGEETQYFGPGTRLLVL.